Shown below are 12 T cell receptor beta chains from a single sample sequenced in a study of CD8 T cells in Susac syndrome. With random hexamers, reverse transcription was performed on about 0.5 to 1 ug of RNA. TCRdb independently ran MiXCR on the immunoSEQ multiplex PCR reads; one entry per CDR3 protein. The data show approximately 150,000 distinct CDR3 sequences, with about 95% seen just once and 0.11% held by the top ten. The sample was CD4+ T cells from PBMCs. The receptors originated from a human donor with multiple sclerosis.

CDR3 nucleotide sequence: TGTGCCACCAGTGAGGGGGCCCCTGGGGCCAACGTCCTGACTTTC. As protein: CATSEGAPGANVLTF. This chain joins TRBV24-1 and TRBJ2-6, with a possible D match to TRBD1 (6 bases). The length of the CDR3 is 15 residues. CDR1 is KGHDR and CDR2 is SFDVKD in the germline V gene. Trimming removed 4 bases at V and 2 bases at J, with 8 bases between.

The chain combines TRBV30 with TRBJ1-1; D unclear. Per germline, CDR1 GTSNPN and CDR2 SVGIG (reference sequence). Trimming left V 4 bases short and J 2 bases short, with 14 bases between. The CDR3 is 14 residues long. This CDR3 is CAWTPKRANTEAFF. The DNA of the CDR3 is TGTGCCTGGACCCCCAAGAGGGCAAACACTGAAGCTTTCTTT.

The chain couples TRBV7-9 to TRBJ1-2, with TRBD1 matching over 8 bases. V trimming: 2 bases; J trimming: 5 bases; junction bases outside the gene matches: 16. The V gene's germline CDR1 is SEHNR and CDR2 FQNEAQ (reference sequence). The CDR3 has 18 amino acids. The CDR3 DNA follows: TGTGCCAGCAGCTTAAGGGCTTCGGGGACAGGCATTGCTTATGGCTACACCTTC. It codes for CASSLRASGTGIAYGYTF.

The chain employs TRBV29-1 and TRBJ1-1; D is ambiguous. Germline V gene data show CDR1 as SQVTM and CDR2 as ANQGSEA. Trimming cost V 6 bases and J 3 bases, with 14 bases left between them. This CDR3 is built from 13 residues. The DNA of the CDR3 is TGCAGCGTCTATTGGGCGTCGGACACTGAAGCTTTCTTT. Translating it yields CSVYWASDTEAFF.

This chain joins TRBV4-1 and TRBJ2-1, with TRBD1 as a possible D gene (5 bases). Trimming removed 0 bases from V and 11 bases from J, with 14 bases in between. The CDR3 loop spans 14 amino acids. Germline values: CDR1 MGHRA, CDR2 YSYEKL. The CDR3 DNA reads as TGCGCCAGCAGCCAAGATTATCAGGGATGGAAGCAGTTCTTC. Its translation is CASSQDYQGWKQFF.

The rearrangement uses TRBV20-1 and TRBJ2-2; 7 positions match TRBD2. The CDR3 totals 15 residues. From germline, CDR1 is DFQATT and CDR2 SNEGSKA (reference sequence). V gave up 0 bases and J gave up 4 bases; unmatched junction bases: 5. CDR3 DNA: TGCAGTGCTAGAGAGGACGCTAGCGGCACCGGGGAGCTGTTTTTT. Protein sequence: CSAREDASGTGELFF.

CDR3 coding DNA: TGTGCCAGCAGAACCCTCCGGTCCCCCGCCGGGGAGCTGTTTTTT. Translation gives CASRTLRSPAGELFF. The chain couples TRBV28 to TRBJ2-2, with D unresolved. CDR1 is MDHEN and CDR2 is SYDVKM in the germline V gene. CDR3 length: 15 residues. V was trimmed by 6 bases and J by 6 bases, leaving 17 bases between them.

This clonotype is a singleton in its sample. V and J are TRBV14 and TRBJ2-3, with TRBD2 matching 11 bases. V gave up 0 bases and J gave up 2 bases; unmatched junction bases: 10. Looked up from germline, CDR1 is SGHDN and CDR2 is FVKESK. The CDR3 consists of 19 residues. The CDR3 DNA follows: TGTGCCAGCAGCCAAGAAGTCAGACTAGCGGGACTTACCACAGATACGCAGTATTTT. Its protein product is CASSQEVRLAGLTTDTQYF.

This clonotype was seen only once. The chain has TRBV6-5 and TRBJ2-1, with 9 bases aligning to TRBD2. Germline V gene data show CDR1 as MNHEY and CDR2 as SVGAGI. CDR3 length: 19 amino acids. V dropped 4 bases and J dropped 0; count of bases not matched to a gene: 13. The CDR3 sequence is CASSSNPGTSRHSYNEQFF. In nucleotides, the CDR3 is TGTGCCAGCAGTTCCAACCCGGGGACTAGCAGACACTCCTACAATGAGCAGTTCTTC.

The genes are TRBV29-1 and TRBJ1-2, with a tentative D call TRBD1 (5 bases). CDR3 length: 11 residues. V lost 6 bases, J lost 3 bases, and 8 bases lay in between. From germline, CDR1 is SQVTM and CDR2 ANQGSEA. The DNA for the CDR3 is TGCAGCGTCAGCAGGGACTATGGCTACACCTTC. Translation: CSVSRDYGYTF.

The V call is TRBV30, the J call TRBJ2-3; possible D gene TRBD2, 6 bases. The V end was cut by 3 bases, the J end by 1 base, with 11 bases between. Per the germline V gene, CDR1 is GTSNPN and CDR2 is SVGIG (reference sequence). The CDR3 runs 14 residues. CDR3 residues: CAWRWGDGTDTQYF. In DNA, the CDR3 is TGTGCCTGGAGATGGGGGGACGGCACAGATACGCAGTATTTT.

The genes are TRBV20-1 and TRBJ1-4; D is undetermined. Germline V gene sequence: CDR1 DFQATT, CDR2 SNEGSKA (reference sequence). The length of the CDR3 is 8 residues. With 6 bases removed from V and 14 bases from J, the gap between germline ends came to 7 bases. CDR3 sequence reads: CSAKGLFF. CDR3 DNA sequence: TGCAGTGCGAAAGGGCTGTTTTTT.